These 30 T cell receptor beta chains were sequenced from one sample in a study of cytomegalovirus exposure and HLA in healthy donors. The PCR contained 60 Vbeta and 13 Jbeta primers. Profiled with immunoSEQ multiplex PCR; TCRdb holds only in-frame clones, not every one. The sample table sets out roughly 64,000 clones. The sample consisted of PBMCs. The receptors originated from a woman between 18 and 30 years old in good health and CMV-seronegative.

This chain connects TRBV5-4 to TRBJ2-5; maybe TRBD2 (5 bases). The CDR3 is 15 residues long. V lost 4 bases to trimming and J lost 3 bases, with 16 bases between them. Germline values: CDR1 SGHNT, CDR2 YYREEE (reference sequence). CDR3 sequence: CASSGSGLVEETQYF. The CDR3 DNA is TGTGCCAGCAGCGGAAGCGGTCTAGTTGAAGAGACCCAGTACTTC.

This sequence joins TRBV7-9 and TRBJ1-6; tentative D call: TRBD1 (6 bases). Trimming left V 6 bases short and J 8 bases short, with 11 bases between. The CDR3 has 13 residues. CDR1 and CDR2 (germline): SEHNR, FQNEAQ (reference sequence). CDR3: CASSPTGHSPLHF. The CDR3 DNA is TGTGCCAGCAGTCCGACAGGTCATTCACCCCTCCACTTT.

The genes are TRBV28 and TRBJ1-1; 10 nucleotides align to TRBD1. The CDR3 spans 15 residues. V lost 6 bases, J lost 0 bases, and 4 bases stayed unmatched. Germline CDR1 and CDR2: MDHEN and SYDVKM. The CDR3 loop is CASRTGGTVNTEAFF. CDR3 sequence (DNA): TGTGCCAGCAGGACAGGGGGCACTGTGAACACTGAAGCTTTCTTT. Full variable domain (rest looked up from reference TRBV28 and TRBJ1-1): DVKVTQSSRYLVKRTGEKVFLECVQDMDHENMFWYRQDPGLGLRLIYFSYDVKMKEKGDIPEGYSVSREKKERFSLILESASTNQTSMYLCASRTGGTVNTEAFFGQGTRLTVV.

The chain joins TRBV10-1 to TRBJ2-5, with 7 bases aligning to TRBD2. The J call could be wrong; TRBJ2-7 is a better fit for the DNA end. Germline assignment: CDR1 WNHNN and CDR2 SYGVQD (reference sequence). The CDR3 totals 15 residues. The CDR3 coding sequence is TGCGCCAGCAGTGAGGGCGGGGGAAGCTCCTACGAGCAGTACTTC. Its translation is CASSEGGGSSYEQYF.

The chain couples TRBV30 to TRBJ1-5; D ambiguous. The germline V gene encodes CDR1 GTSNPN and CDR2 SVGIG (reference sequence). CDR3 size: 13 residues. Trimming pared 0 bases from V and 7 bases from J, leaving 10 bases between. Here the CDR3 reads CAWSVAQNQPQHF. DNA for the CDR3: TGTGCCTGGAGTGTAGCCCAAAACCAGCCCCAGCATTTT.

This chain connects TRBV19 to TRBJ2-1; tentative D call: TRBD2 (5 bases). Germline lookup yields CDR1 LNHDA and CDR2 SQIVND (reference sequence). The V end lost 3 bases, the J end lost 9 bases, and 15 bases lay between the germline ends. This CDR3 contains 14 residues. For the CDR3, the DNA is TGTGCCAGTAGTATTCTGGCCACTAGTCCTGAGCAGTTCTTC. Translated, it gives CASSILATSPEQFF.

The CDR3 spells CSVASNTGELFF. CDR3 sequence (DNA): TGCAGCGTTGCGTCGAACACCGGGGAGCTGTTTTTT. The chain links TRBV29-1 to TRBJ2-2; no firm D call. There are 12 residues in the CDR3. CDR1 and CDR2 from the germline V gene are SQVTM and ANQGSEA. Trimming stripped 4 bases from V and 0 bases from J, with 3 bases between.

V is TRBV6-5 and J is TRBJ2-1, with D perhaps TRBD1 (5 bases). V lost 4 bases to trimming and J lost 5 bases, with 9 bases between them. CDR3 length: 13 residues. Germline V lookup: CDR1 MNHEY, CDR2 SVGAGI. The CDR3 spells CASSSTGNNEQFF. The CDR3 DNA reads TGTGCCAGCAGTTCCACAGGTAACAATGAGCAGTTCTTC.

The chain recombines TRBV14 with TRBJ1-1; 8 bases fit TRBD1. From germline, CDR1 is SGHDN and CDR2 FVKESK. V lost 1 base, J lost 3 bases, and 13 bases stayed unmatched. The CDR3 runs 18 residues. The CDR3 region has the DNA TGTGCCAGCAGCCAAGGGACAGGGTTGAGGAAGGGGCACACTGAAGCTTTCTTT. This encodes CASSQGTGLRKGHTEAFF.

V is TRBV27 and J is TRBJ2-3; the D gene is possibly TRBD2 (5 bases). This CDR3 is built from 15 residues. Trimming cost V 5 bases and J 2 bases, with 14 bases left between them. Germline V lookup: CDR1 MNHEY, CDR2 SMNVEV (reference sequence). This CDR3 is CASSLLGLVTDTQYF. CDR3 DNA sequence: TGTGCCAGCAGTCTACTAGGGCTGGTCACAGATACGCAGTATTTT.

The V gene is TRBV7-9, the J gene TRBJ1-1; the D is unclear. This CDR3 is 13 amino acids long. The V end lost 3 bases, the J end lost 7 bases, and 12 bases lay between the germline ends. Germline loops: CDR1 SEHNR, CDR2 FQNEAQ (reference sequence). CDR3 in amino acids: CASSFRPGFEAFF. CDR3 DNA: TGTGCCAGCAGCTTCAGGCCGGGATTTGAAGCTTTCTTT.

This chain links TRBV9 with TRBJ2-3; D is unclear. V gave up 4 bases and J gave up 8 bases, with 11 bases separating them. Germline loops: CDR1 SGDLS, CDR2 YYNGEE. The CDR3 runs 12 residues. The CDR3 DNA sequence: TGTGCCAGCAGCCCCGCCTATCGTACGCAGTATTTT. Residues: CASSPAYRTQYF.

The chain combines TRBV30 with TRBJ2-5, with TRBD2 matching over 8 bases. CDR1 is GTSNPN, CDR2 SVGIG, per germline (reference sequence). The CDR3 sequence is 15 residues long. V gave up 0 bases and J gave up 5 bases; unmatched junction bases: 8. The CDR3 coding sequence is TGTGCCTGGAGTGTACCCGGGGGGGCCTGGGAGACCCAGTACTTC. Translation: CAWSVPGGAWETQYF.

CDR3 region: CAWNPQGSYNSPLHF. In DNA, the CDR3 is TGTGCCTGGAACCCACAGGGCTCCTATAATTCACCCCTCCACTTT. The chain has TRBV30 and TRBJ1-6, with a weak D call TRBD1 (6 bases). The CDR3 totals 15 residues. CDR1 GTSNPN and CDR2 SVGIG come from the germline V gene (reference sequence). V lost 4 bases to trimming and J lost 0 bases, with 10 bases between them.

For the CDR3, the DNA is TGTGCCAGCAGCTCAACAGGGGGACAGCCCCAGCATTTT. Translation: CASSSTGGQPQHF. V usage is TRBV7-3 and J usage is TRBJ1-5; TRBD1 matches 8 bases. The CDR3 spans 13 residues. Germline V gives CDR1 SGHTA, CDR2 FQGTGA. J gave up 7 bases and V 4 bases, and 3 bases lay outside the gene matches.

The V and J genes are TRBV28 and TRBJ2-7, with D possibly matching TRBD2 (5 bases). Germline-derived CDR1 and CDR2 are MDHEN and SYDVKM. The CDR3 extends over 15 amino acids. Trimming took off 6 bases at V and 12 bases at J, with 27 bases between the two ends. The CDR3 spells CASSPPGTRSAVRYF. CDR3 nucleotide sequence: TGTGCCAGCAGCCCACCGGGAACCCGATCCGCAGTCAGGTACTTC.

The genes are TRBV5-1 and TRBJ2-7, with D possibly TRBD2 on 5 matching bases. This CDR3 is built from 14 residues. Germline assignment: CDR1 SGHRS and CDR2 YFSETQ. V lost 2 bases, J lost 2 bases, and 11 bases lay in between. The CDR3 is CASSFEGRTYEQYF. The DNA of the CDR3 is TGCGCCAGCAGCTTCGAGGGCCGGACCTACGAGCAGTACTTC.

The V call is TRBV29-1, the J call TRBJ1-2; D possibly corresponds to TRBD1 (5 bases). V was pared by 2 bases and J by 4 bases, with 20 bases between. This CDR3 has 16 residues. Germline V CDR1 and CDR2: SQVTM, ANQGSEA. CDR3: CSVESWQGLVGYGYTF. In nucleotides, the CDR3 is TGCAGCGTTGAAAGTTGGCAGGGCTTAGTCGGCTATGGCTACACCTTC.

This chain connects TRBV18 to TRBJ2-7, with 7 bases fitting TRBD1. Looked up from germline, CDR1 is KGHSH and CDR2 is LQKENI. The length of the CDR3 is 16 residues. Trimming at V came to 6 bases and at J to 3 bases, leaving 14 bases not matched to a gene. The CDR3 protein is CASSSPGQNLHYEQYF. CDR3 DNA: TGTGCCAGCTCGTCCCCGGGACAGAACCTACACTACGAGCAGTACTTC.

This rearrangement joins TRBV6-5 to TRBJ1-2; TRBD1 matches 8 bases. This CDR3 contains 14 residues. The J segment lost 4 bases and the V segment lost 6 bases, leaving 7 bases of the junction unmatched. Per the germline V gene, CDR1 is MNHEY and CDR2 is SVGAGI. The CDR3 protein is CASRPGTGSYGYTF. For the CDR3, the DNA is TGTGCCAGCAGACCCGGGACAGGCTCCTATGGCTACACCTTC.

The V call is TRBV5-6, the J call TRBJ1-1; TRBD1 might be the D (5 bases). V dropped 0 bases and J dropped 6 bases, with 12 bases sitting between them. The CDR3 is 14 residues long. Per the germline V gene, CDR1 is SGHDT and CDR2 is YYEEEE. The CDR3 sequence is CASSLVEGISEAFF. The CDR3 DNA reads TGTGCCAGCAGCTTGGTGGAGGGGATCTCTGAAGCTTTCTTT.

CDR3 protein: CSVEFPSSYEQYF. The CDR3 nucleotides are TGCAGCGTTGAATTCCCGAGCTCCTACGAGCAGTACTTC. This rearrangement joins TRBV29-1 to TRBJ2-7; D not resolved. Germline V gene data show CDR1 as SQVTM and CDR2 as ANQGSEA. CDR3 length: 13 amino acids. Trimming left V 2 bases short and J 0 bases short, with 8 bases between.

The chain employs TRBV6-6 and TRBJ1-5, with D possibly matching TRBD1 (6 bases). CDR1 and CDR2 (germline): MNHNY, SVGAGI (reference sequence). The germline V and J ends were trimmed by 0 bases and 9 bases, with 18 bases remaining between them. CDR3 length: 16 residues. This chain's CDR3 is CASSYSTGGQGRPQHF. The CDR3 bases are TGTGCCAGCAGTTACTCGACGGGGGGGCAGGGCAGGCCCCAGCATTTT.

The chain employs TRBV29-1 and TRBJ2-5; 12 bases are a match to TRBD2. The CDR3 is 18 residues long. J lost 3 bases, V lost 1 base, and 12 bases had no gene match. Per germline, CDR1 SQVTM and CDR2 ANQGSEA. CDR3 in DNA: TGCAGCGTTGAAGGTGCTGGGTGGACTAGCGGGGACAAAGAGACCCAGTACTTC. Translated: CSVEGAGWTSGDKETQYF.

DNA of the CDR3: TGCGCCAGCAGCCACCCCCTTGACAGGGACTCCTACGAGCAGTACTTC. Amino acid sequence: CASSHPLDRDSYEQYF. The rearrangement joins TRBV4-1 to TRBJ2-7; 7 nucleotides match TRBD1. The CDR3 runs 16 residues. The germline CDR1 and CDR2 sequences are MGHRA and YSYEKL. The V and J ends lost 3 bases and 0 bases, in that order; junction bases with no gene match: 8.

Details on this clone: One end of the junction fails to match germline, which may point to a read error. Here the CDR3 DNA reads TGTGCCAGCTCACCAGGGACAGTGAGCTCCGACAATGAGCAGTTCTTC. Translated, it gives CASSPGTVSSDNEQFF. The chain joins TRBV18 to TRBJ2-1, with 7 bases lining up with TRBD1. The CDR3 consists of 16 residues. Germline V gene sequence: CDR1 KGHSH, CDR2 LQKENI.

The CDR3 reads CASSFVPSGEDEQFF. The CDR3 nucleotides are TGTGCCAGCAGTTTCGTCCCTAGCGGCGAGGATGAGCAGTTCTTC. This chain joins TRBV6-5 and TRBJ2-1, with 7 bases fitting TRBD2. The CDR3 loop spans 15 amino acids. The J segment lost 8 bases and the V segment lost 4 bases, leaving 11 bases of the junction unmatched. Germline values: CDR1 MNHEY, CDR2 SVGAGI.

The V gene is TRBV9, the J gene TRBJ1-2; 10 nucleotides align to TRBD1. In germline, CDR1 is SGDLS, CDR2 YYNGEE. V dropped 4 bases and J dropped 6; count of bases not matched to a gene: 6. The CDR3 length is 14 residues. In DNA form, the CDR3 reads TGTGCCAGCAGCTCGCTGACAGGGGGCAATGGCTACACCTTC. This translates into CASSSLTGGNGYTF. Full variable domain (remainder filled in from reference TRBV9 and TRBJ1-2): DSGVTQTPKHLITATGQRVTLRCSPRSGDLSVYWYQQSLDQGLQFLIQYYNGEERAKGNILERFSAQQFPDLHSELNLSSLELGDSALYFCASSSLTGGNGYTFGSGTRLTVV.

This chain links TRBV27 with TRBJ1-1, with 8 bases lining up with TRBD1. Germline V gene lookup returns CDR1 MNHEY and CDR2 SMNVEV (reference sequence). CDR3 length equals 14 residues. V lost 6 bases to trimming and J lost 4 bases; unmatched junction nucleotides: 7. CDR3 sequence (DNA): TGTGCCAGCAGACATTCTACAGGGGGCACTGAAGCTTTCTTT. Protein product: CASRHSTGGTEAFF.

In nucleotides, the CDR3 is TGTGCTAGTGGTTTGAGGTCGGGGGTTTCCTACAATGAGCAGTTCTTC. This gives the protein CASGLRSGVSYNEQFF. The chain combines TRBV12-5 with TRBJ2-1; a possible D gene is TRBD2 (6 bases). V lost 2 bases and J 1 base, leaving 12 bases between the germline ends. The CDR3 runs 16 residues. CDR1 and CDR2 from the germline V gene are LGHNT and FRNRAP.